The 20 T cell receptor beta chains listed next were all sequenced from one sample in a study of T cell responses to AZD1222 COVID-19 vaccine (dated by TCRdb to 2020 to 2022). The sample's time point, from its label and the paper: baseline before first vaccination. This specimen's treatment or condition label, per the study, means: meningococcal conjugate vaccine given as trial control. The library was prepared using the immunoSEQ multiplex PCR assay. TCRdb provides this immuneACCESS table in a form limited to in-frame rearrangements. Some clones are lacking; in checked studies, under half of them reflect an unresolved V gene, and why the rest are absent is not known. This sample holds some 150,000 clones; approximately 87% were observed only once. The ten top clones hold 5.5% of the sample. The specimen was peripheral blood, collected on day 0 of MenACWY control vaccination. The receptors shown here come from an adult in good health.

The chain is built from TRBV14 and TRBJ2-7; D uncertain. There are 15 residues in the CDR3. Germline lookup yields CDR1 SGHDN and CDR2 FVKESK. The V end was cut by 0 bases, the J end by 4 bases, with 13 bases between. The CDR3 bases are TGTGCCAGCAGCCAAGACCGGGTACAGTCGTACGAGCAGTACTTC. Its protein product is CASSQDRVQSYEQYF.

The rearrangement links TRBV27 to TRBJ1-5; tentative D call: TRBD1 (6 bases). Trimming removed 5 bases at V and 1 base at J, with 12 bases between. This CDR3 spans 15 amino acids. Germline-derived CDR1 and CDR2 are MNHEY and SMNVEV (reference sequence). In nucleotides, the CDR3 is TGTGCCAGCAGTGGACACCAGGGGAGCAATCAGCCCCAGCATTTT. The encoded protein is CASSGHQGSNQPQHF.

V and J are TRBV7-7 and TRBJ2-1, with 11 bases identical to TRBD2. Germline CDR1 is SSHAT and CDR2 is FNYEAQ (reference sequence). CDR3 size: 15 residues. V dropped 5 bases and J dropped 10; count of bases not matched to a gene: 10. CDR3 residues: CASSPSLAGGGEQFF. For the CDR3, the DNA is TGTGCCAGCAGCCCGAGCCTAGCGGGGGGAGGAGAGCAGTTCTTC.

V gene TRBV7-2 combines with J gene TRBJ1-4; possible D gene TRBD1, 6 bases. In germline, CDR1 is SGHTA, CDR2 FQGNSA. V lost 5 bases to trimming and J lost 10 bases, with 23 bases between them. The CDR3 covers 16 residues. The CDR3 region has the DNA TGTGCCAGCAGCCTAAAGCTGGGGGGGGCGGGAGGAAAACTGTTTTTT. As protein: CASSLKLGGAGGKLFF.

The chain combines TRBV28 with TRBJ2-5, with a tentative D call TRBD2 (6 bases). Germline-derived CDR1 and CDR2 are MDHEN and SYDVKM. V was clipped by 1 base and J by 2 bases, with 8 bases between them. The CDR3 consists of 14 residues. CDR3 loop: CASSLYGGQETQYF. CDR3 coding DNA: TGTGCCAGCAGTTTATACGGGGGTCAAGAGACCCAGTACTTC.

The chain recombines TRBV7-6 with TRBJ2-2; 9 bases map to TRBD1. Germline V lookup: CDR1 SGHVS, CDR2 FNYEAQ. The V gene end was trimmed by 4 bases and the J gene end by 6 bases; junction bases not matched to a gene: 12. The CDR3 has 17 amino acids. CDR3 residues: CASSSNRGRITAGELFF. As DNA, the CDR3 is TGTGCCAGCAGCTCGAACAGGGGGCGAATTACGGCCGGGGAGCTGTTTTTT.

J is TRBJ1-2 and V is TRBV3-1 (or the pseudogene TRBV3-2); D is ambiguous. The germline V gene has CDR1 LGHDT and CDR2 YNNKEL (reference sequence). V gave up 2 bases and J gave up 0 bases, with 22 bases separating them. The CDR3 has 19 amino acids. CDR3 loop: CASSQSPQDVWKTNYGYTF. CDR3 bases: TGTGCCAGCAGCCAATCCCCCCAGGATGTGTGGAAAACTAACTATGGCTACACCTTC.

This chain joins TRBV7-8 and TRBJ1-1; the match to TRBD1 covers 8 bases. CDR1 and CDR2 from the germline V gene are SGHVS and FQNEAQ. J gave up 4 bases and V 5 bases, and 3 bases lay outside the gene matches. This CDR3 contains 13 residues. The CDR3 spells CASSRTGGTEAFF. The DNA of the CDR3 is TGTGCCAGCAGCCGAACAGGGGGCACTGAAGCTTTCTTT.

This chain links TRBV3-1 (or the pseudogene TRBV3-2) with TRBJ1-3, with D tentatively TRBD1 (5 bases). Trimming shortened V by 5 bases and J by 2 bases, and 10 bases separated the two germline ends. Germline assignment: CDR1 LGHDT and CDR2 YNNKEL (reference sequence). This CDR3 contains 14 residues. In nucleotides, the CDR3 is TGTGCCAGCAGCTCGACAGTCCCTGGAAACACCATATATTTT. It encodes CASSSTVPGNTIYF.

The chain employs TRBV27 and TRBJ2-7, with D possibly matching TRBD2 (6 bases). Germline loops: CDR1 MNHEY, CDR2 SMNVEV (reference sequence). Trimming took off 5 bases at V and 4 bases at J, with 12 bases between the two ends. This CDR3 contains 13 residues. CDR3 bases: TGTGCCAGCAGTCCGGGACTGAGTTACGAGCAGTACTTC. Translation: CASSPGLSYEQYF.

J is TRBJ1-4 and V is TRBV5-1; 9 bases align to TRBD1. With 4 bases clipped from V and 7 bases from J, the junction kept 8 bases outside the gene matches. CDR1 SGHRS and CDR2 YFSETQ come from the germline V gene. This CDR3 comprises 15 residues. The CDR3 sequence is CASSLAQGAGEKLFF. In nucleotides, the CDR3 is TGCGCCAGCAGCCTCGCACAGGGGGCGGGTGAAAAACTGTTTTTT.

This chain joins TRBV18 and TRBJ2-7, with D possibly called TRBD1 or TRBD2 (7 bases each). The CDR3 covers 15 residues. Trimming shortened V by 2 bases and J by 2 bases, and 13 bases separated the two germline ends. Germline V lookup: CDR1 KGHSH, CDR2 LQKENI. In DNA, the CDR3 is TGTGCCAGCTCACCAAAGACAGGGACTACCTACGAGCAGTACTTC. This gives the protein CASSPKTGTTYEQYF.

The CDR3 reads CASSLALAGGHTDTQYF. As DNA, the CDR3 is TGTGCCAGCAGCTTGGCCTTAGCGGGAGGGCATACAGATACGCAGTATTTT. J is TRBJ2-3 and V is TRBV5-4, with 11 bases aligning to TRBD2. The CDR3 totals 17 residues. Germline CDR1 is SGHNT and CDR2 is YYREEE (reference sequence). The trim removed 0 bases at V and 3 bases at J, leaving 6 bases unmatched.

This clone has only a few counts. CDR3 protein: CASSWGGENTEAFF. The CDR3 region has the DNA TGTGCCAGCAGTTGGGGTGGGGAGAACACTGAAGCTTTCTTT. The chain employs TRBV6-2 or TRBV6-3 and TRBJ1-1, with D hard to call. The CDR3 consists of 14 residues. The V and J ends lost 4 bases and 1 base respectively, with 10 bases between them. Germline V CDR1 and CDR2: MNHEY, SVGEGT.

The rearrangement joins TRBV4-3 to TRBJ2-3; 9 nucleotides line up with TRBD2. The junction had 9 bases not matched to a gene; V was cut back by 0 bases and J by 5 bases. The germline V gene has CDR1 LGHNA and CDR2 YSLEER. The length of the CDR3 is 17 residues. The CDR3 nucleotides read TGCGCCAGCAGCCAAGATGTTGGAATAGCGGGAGTAGATACGCAGTATTTT. As protein: CASSQDVGIAGVDTQYF.

Only one count was recorded for this clone. V gene TRBV6-2 or TRBV6-3 combines with J gene TRBJ2-7; a weak D match, TRBD1 (6 bases). The CDR3 loop spans 14 amino acids. Germline loops: CDR1 MNHEY, CDR2 SVGEGT. V was cut by 2 bases and J by 2 bases, with 10 bases left in between. CDR3 residues: CASSYPTGTYEQYF. Here the CDR3 DNA reads TGTGCCAGCAGTTACCCAACAGGGACCTACGAGCAGTACTTC.

The chain links TRBV28 to TRBJ1-1, with D possibly matching TRBD1 (5 bases). V was shortened by 5 bases and J by 5 bases, with 18 bases between the two germline ends. Germline V gene data show CDR1 as MDHEN and CDR2 as SYDVKM. The length of the CDR3 is 15 residues. The CDR3 sequence is CASSQSGGGKTEAFF. The DNA of the CDR3 is TGTGCCAGCAGTCAATCCGGGGGAGGGAAAACTGAAGCTTTCTTT.

This clone was seen a single time. CDR3 sequence reads: CASSPSFPSEAFF. The CDR3 DNA reads as TGTGCCAGCAGCCCCTCATTTCCCTCTGAAGCTTTCTTT. This chain joins TRBV5-8 and TRBJ1-1; D gene ambiguous. Germline V gene sequence: CDR1 SGHTS, CDR2 YDEGEE. This CDR3 contains 13 residues. V was clipped by 4 bases and J by 6 bases, with 13 bases between them.

CDR3: CASSIRRDSTEAFF. As DNA, the CDR3 is TGTGCCAGTAGTATACGACGAGACAGCACTGAAGCTTTCTTT. V usage is TRBV19 and J usage is TRBJ1-1, with D perhaps matching TRBD1 (5 bases). This CDR3 spans 14 amino acids. Trimming left V 2 bases short and J 4 bases short, with 11 bases between. Germline V lookup: CDR1 LNHDA, CDR2 SQIVND (reference sequence). Using reference TRBV19 and TRBJ1-1 for the parts outside the CDR3, the full variable domain is DGGITQSPKYLFRKEGQNVTLSCEQNLNHDAMYWYRQDPGQGLRLIYYSQIVNDFQKGDIAEGYSVSREKKESFPLTVTSAQKNPTAFYLCASSIRRDSTEAFFGQGTRLTVV.

The rearrangement links TRBV19 to TRBJ1-5, with D possibly matching TRBD1 (5 bases). Germline CDR1 reads LNHDA; CDR2 reads SQIVND (reference sequence). The CDR3 length is 17 residues. The ends were cut back, 3 bases at V and 0 bases at J, with 15 bases in the middle. The CDR3 is CASSMRLGQGSNQPQHF. DNA for the CDR3: TGTGCCAGTAGTATGAGGTTGGGTCAGGGTAGCAATCAGCCCCAGCATTTT. The entire variable domain, with the rest obtained from reference TRBV19 and TRBJ1-5, is as follows: DGGITQSPKYLFRKEGQNVTLSCEQNLNHDAMYWYRQDPGQGLRLIYYSQIVNDFQKGDIAEGYSVSREKKESFPLTVTSAQKNPTAFYLCASSMRLGQGSNQPQHFGDGTRLSIL.